Listed below are T cell receptor beta chains from one sample, sequenced in a study of CD4 T cells in relation to SARS-CoV-2 and coronaviruses. Using immunoSEQ multiplex PCR, the repertoire was profiled, and TCRdb retains in-frame clones only, with some absent. The sample has 16,000 or so clones, roughly 82% seen once. These receptors' targets are unknown. Sample: CD4+ T cells from PBMCs, cultured in vitro. These receptors originate from a human donor in good health. Both conserved end residues are part of each CDR3. Fields, in order: CDR3 protein, CDR3 DNA, D gene, V gene, J gene, clone size. D genes are given only for firm matches. Clone size is stated in some rows and not others, as once, few, many or a class when expanded.

CDR3 protein: CASSHSGQAFF
CDR3 DNA: TGTGCCAGCAGCCATTCCGGACAAGCTTTCTTT
D gene: -
V gene: TRBV3-1/TRBV3-2
J gene: TRBJ1-1
clone size: -

CDR3 protein: CASSLGYSGYTF
CDR3 DNA: TGTGCCAGCAGTTTGGGGTACAGTGGCTACACCTTC
D gene: -
V gene: TRBV12-3/TRBV12-4
J gene: TRBJ1-2
clone size: -

CDR3 protein: CAINSRETQYF
CDR3 DNA: TGTGCCATAAACAGCCGTGAGACCCAGTACTTC
D gene: -
V gene: TRBV2
J gene: TRBJ2-5
clone size: -

CDR3 protein: CASSPLAGVTDTQYF
CDR3 DNA: TGTGCCAGCAGCCCGCTAGCGGGAGTGACAGATACGCAGTATTTT
D gene: TRBD2
V gene: TRBV3-1/TRBV3-2
J gene: TRBJ2-3
clone size: once

CDR3 protein: CASSLDLAALSYEQYF
CDR3 DNA: TGCGCCAGCAGCTTGGATCTAGCGGCTCTATCCTACGAGCAGTACTTC
D gene: TRBD2
V gene: TRBV5-1
J gene: TRBJ2-7
clone size: -

CDR3 protein: CASSSARTSGRETQYF
CDR3 DNA: TGTGCCAGCAGCTCTGCCCGGACTAGCGGGCGAGAGACCCAGTACTTC
D gene: TRBD2
V gene: TRBV7-3
J gene: TRBJ2-5
clone size: -

CDR3 protein: CASSYSAEPRRDEQFF
CDR3 DNA: TGTGCCAGCAGTTACTCGGCCGAGCCCCGGCGGGATGAGCAGTTCTTC
D gene: -
V gene: TRBV6-6
J gene: TRBJ2-1
clone size: -

CDR3 protein: CASSLLDRDSPNEQYF
CDR3 DNA: TGTGCCAGCAGCTTACTAGATAGGGACAGTCCTAACGAGCAGTACTTC
D gene: TRBD1
V gene: TRBV9
J gene: TRBJ2-7
clone size: once

CDR3 protein: CSVGSGLRTANTEAFF
CDR3 DNA: TGCAGCGTCGGCTCAGGGTTACGAACGGCGAACACTGAAGCTTTCTTT
D gene: -
V gene: TRBV29-1
J gene: TRBJ1-1
clone size: -

CDR3 protein: CASSLVAGSATDTQYF
CDR3 DNA: TGTGCCAGCAGCTTAGTTGCCGGGAGTGCGACAGATACGCAGTATTTT
D gene: -
V gene: TRBV11-3
J gene: TRBJ2-3
clone size: -

CDR3 protein: CASSSGRKPQHF
CDR3 DNA: TGTGCCAGCAGTTCCGGTAGAAAGCCCCAGCATTTT
D gene: -
V gene: TRBV12-3/TRBV12-4
J gene: TRBJ1-5
clone size: -

CDR3 protein: CATSRPTSGTGNEQFF
CDR3 DNA: TGTGCCACCAGTCGACCTACTAGCGGGACTGGCAATGAGCAGTTCTTC
D gene: TRBD2
V gene: TRBV24-1
J gene: TRBJ2-1
clone size: -

CDR3 protein: CATQTWGLDYGYTF
CDR3 DNA: TGTGCCACCCAAACGTGGGGGTTGGACTATGGCTACACCTTC
D gene: -
V gene: TRBV10-3
J gene: TRBJ1-2
clone size: few

CDR3 protein: CASSYSREQYF
CDR3 DNA: TGTGCCAGCAGTTACTCCAGGGAGCAGTACTTC
D gene: -
V gene: TRBV6-5
J gene: TRBJ2-7
clone size: -

CDR3 protein: CASSLFGARSTLNSPLHF
CDR3 DNA: TGTGCCAGCAGTTTGTTTGGGGCAAGAAGCACTTTGAATTCACCCCTCCACTTT
D gene: -
V gene: TRBV28
J gene: TRBJ1-6
clone size: -

CDR3 protein: CASSRRDQGHEQYF
CDR3 DNA: TGTGCCAGCAGCCGCCGAGATCAGGGGCACGAGCAGTACTTC
D gene: -
V gene: TRBV3-1/TRBV3-2
J gene: TRBJ2-7
clone size: -

CDR3 protein: CASSRSSLAGGPTLAKNIQYF
CDR3 DNA: TGTGCCAGTAGTAGAAGTAGCCTAGCGGGAGGCCCTACGCTAGCCAAAAACATTCAGTACTTC
D gene: TRBD2
V gene: TRBV19
J gene: TRBJ2-4
clone size: -

CDR3 protein: CASSSGQGTYGYTF
CDR3 DNA: TGTGCCAGCAGCTCGGGACAGGGGACTTATGGCTACACCTTC
D gene: TRBD1
V gene: TRBV7-2
J gene: TRBJ1-2
clone size: -

CDR3 protein: CASSLGLAGGPDNEQFF
CDR3 DNA: TGTGCCAGCAGCCTGGGACTAGCGGGAGGGCCCGACAATGAGCAGTTCTTC
D gene: TRBD2
V gene: TRBV11-3
J gene: TRBJ2-1
clone size: -

CDR3 protein: CASSLVELSTDTQYF
CDR3 DNA: TGTGCCAGCAGCTTAGTGGAACTTAGCACAGATACGCAGTATTTT
D gene: -
V gene: TRBV7-8
J gene: TRBJ2-3
clone size: -

CDR3 protein: CAWNLETEAFF
CDR3 DNA: TGTGCCTGGAATTTGGAGACTGAAGCTTTCTTT
D gene: -
V gene: TRBV30
J gene: TRBJ1-1
clone size: -

CDR3 protein: CAWSGGTGGETGELFF
CDR3 DNA: TGTGCCTGGAGTGGCGGGACAGGGGGCGAAACCGGGGAGCTGTTTTTT
D gene: TRBD1
V gene: TRBV30
J gene: TRBJ2-2
clone size: few

CDR3 protein: CASSQGRVGYGYTF
CDR3 DNA: TGTGCCAGCAGCCAAGGGAGAGTCGGCTATGGCTACACCTTC
D gene: -
V gene: TRBV14
J gene: TRBJ1-2
clone size: -

CDR3 protein: CASRSQGGDYGYTF
CDR3 DNA: TGTGCCAGCAGATCACAGGGGGGGGACTATGGCTACACCTTC
D gene: TRBD1
V gene: TRBV28
J gene: TRBJ1-2
clone size: -

CDR3 protein: CASSLDLLWQGVDGYTF
CDR3 DNA: TGTGCCAGCAGCTTAGATCTCTTATGGCAGGGGGTGGATGGCTACACCTTC
D gene: TRBD1
V gene: TRBV7-9
J gene: TRBJ1-2
clone size: -

CDR3 protein: CAWTRGLREDTQYF
CDR3 DNA: TGTGCCTGGACTAGGGGGTTAAGGGAGGATACGCAGTATTTT
D gene: -
V gene: TRBV30
J gene: TRBJ2-3
clone size: -